Included here is one T cell receptor (beta chain) sequence, with context. The sample originates from a study of blood T cells in healthy people across ages. It was with a sample-barcoded 5' primer and a J-beta primer mix that a second PCR of about 6 to 11 cycles was run. A template-switch adaptor containing 12 random nucleotides labeled each cDNA molecule. TCRdb re-called the 5' RACE reads through MiXCR, storing one row per CDR3 protein. There are 850,000 to 1,000,000 distinct CDR3 sequences in the sample; around 49% occur only once, and over 10% lies in the top ten. In germline, CDR1 is SQVTM, CDR2 ANQGSEA. The CDR3 is made up of 12 amino acids. The V end was cut by 4 bases, the J end by 2 bases, with 9 bases between.

The rearrangement joins TRBV29-1 to TRBJ2-7; unclear D gene. The sample taken for sequencing was blood. The TCR comes from a man aged 30 to 45 in good health. The CDR3 bases are TGCAGCGTTGGTGATCCGACCTACGAGCAGTACTTC. Translated: CSVGDPTYEQYF.